A selection of T cell receptor beta chains follows, all from one sample in a study of CD8+CD57+ T cells in acquired aplastic anemia. TCRdb re-derived calls from the reads in MiXCR, one entry per CDR3 protein. The sample lists 150,000 to 200,000 distinct CDR3 sequences, approximately 40% occurring once. Source material: sorted CD4+, CD8+, or CD8+CD57+ T cells (not recorded which) from PBMCs. These receptors originate from a human donor in good health. Each CDR3 is given with its conserved first and last residue. A D gene is named only where the DNA matches it firmly.

cdr3_aa: CASNNLRSPLHF; j_call: TRBJ1-6; d_call: NA; v_call: TRBV2
cdr3_aa: CAISEIRGGAGANVLTF; j_call: TRBJ2-6; d_call: NA; v_call: TRBV10-3
cdr3_aa: CASSKGETGYTF; j_call: TRBJ1-2; d_call: NA; v_call: TRBV12-3/TRBV12-4
cdr3_aa: CASSLEAPGLAYEQYF; j_call: TRBJ2-7; d_call: TRBD2; v_call: TRBV11-1
cdr3_aa: CASSLAIRDSPYEQYF; j_call: TRBJ2-7; d_call: NA; v_call: TRBV11-1
cdr3_aa: CASSPREAPGKNIQYF; j_call: TRBJ2-4; d_call: NA; v_call: TRBV19
cdr3_aa: CASSHTSRSGEQYF; j_call: TRBJ2-7; d_call: NA; v_call: TRBV7-2
cdr3_aa: CASSLTGINSPLHF; j_call: TRBJ1-6; d_call: NA; v_call: TRBV5-4
cdr3_aa: CASSAGTGGPEQYF; j_call: TRBJ2-7; d_call: TRBD1; v_call: TRBV5-4
cdr3_aa: CASSPRGYWSNQPQHF; j_call: TRBJ1-5; d_call: NA; v_call: TRBV11-2
cdr3_aa: CASSVRDRVSPLHF; j_call: TRBJ1-6; d_call: TRBD1; v_call: TRBV2
cdr3_aa: CATSRDRGGYTF; j_call: TRBJ1-2; d_call: NA; v_call: TRBV15
cdr3_aa: CASRPGQGHGHLHF; j_call: TRBJ1-6; d_call: TRBD1; v_call: TRBV5-4
cdr3_aa: CATSDARIYEQYF; j_call: TRBJ2-7; d_call: NA; v_call: TRBV24-1
cdr3_aa: CASSSTEINGYTF; j_call: TRBJ1-2; d_call: NA; v_call: TRBV9
cdr3_aa: CASSVETGYEQYF; j_call: TRBJ2-7; d_call: NA; v_call: TRBV9
cdr3_aa: CASSLFGLKLGETQYF; j_call: TRBJ2-5; d_call: NA; v_call: TRBV5-6
cdr3_aa: CSAAAGLAQETQYF; j_call: TRBJ2-5; d_call: TRBD2; v_call: TRBV20-1
cdr3_aa: CATREANNYGYTF; j_call: TRBJ1-2; d_call: NA; v_call: TRBV24-1
cdr3_aa: CATSDPTAGAVDTQYF; j_call: TRBJ2-3; d_call: TRBD2; v_call: TRBV24-1
cdr3_aa: CASSLAGGILGNEQFF; j_call: TRBJ2-1; d_call: TRBD2; v_call: TRBV5-4
cdr3_aa: CASSPSGGLTGELFF; j_call: TRBJ2-2; d_call: TRBD2; v_call: TRBV13
cdr3_aa: CASSQDAGQGRTGANVLTF; j_call: TRBJ2-6; d_call: TRBD1; v_call: TRBV4-2
cdr3_aa: CASSLTSGGLSSYEQYF; j_call: TRBJ2-7; d_call: TRBD2; v_call: TRBV7-3
cdr3_aa: CSARKATGPYGYTF; j_call: TRBJ1-2; d_call: NA; v_call: TRBV20-1
cdr3_aa: CAISDSDRYGYTF; j_call: TRBJ1-2; d_call: NA; v_call: TRBV10-3
cdr3_aa: CASSETDRARGAFF; j_call: TRBJ1-1; d_call: NA; v_call: TRBV10-1
cdr3_aa: CASSQAGASGGYTF; j_call: TRBJ1-2; d_call: NA; v_call: TRBV6-1
cdr3_aa: CASSQDFPDRAYEQYF; j_call: TRBJ2-7; d_call: NA; v_call: TRBV4-3
cdr3_aa: CASSFRAGSGETQYF; j_call: TRBJ2-5; d_call: NA; v_call: TRBV19
cdr3_aa: CSASGRLGREGTQYF; j_call: TRBJ2-5; d_call: TRBD2; v_call: TRBV20-1
cdr3_aa: CASSSHRGSSYNSPPRF; j_call: TRBJ1-6; d_call: TRBD1; v_call: TRBV12-3/TRBV12-4
cdr3_aa: CASSLGTGQPQHF; j_call: TRBJ1-5; d_call: TRBD1; v_call: TRBV7-7
cdr3_aa: CASSSAWAWEQYF; j_call: TRBJ2-7; d_call: NA; v_call: TRBV7-8
cdr3_aa: CASSLTAGGTDTQYF; j_call: TRBJ2-3; d_call: TRBD2; v_call: TRBV2
cdr3_aa: CASSLADREAFF; j_call: TRBJ1-1; d_call: TRBD1; v_call: TRBV7-9
cdr3_aa: CAIHRGYEQYF; j_call: TRBJ2-7; d_call: TRBD1; v_call: TRBV10-3
cdr3_aa: CASSIAAVGELFF; j_call: TRBJ2-2; d_call: NA; v_call: TRBV19
cdr3_aa: CSVASGASSYEQYF; j_call: TRBJ2-7; d_call: NA; v_call: TRBV29-1
cdr3_aa: CASSGSSYEQYF; j_call: TRBJ2-7; d_call: NA; v_call: TRBV10-2
cdr3_aa: CASSQGSGGTNQETQYF; j_call: TRBJ2-5; d_call: TRBD2; v_call: TRBV4-3
cdr3_aa: CASRAGTADTGELFF; j_call: TRBJ2-2; d_call: TRBD1; v_call: TRBV6-1
cdr3_aa: CSASAGTSGRANEQFF; j_call: TRBJ2-1; d_call: TRBD2; v_call: TRBV20-1
cdr3_aa: CASSGLAGLDEQLF; j_call: TRBJ2-1; d_call: TRBD2; v_call: TRBV27
cdr3_aa: CASSVITRNTEAFF; j_call: TRBJ1-1; d_call: NA; v_call: TRBV9
cdr3_aa: CASSLRPSGPQYEQYF; j_call: TRBJ2-7; d_call: NA; v_call: TRBV5-1
cdr3_aa: CASSPNNRAPGEQYF; j_call: TRBJ2-7; d_call: NA; v_call: TRBV7-2
cdr3_aa: CASSRQEVTDTQYF; j_call: TRBJ2-3; d_call: NA; v_call: TRBV19
cdr3_aa: CASSQAPPPEQFF; j_call: NA; d_call: NA; v_call: TRBV4-3
cdr3_aa: CASSPRTGGTGTQYF; j_call: TRBJ2-5; d_call: NA; v_call: TRBV19
cdr3_aa: CSVETGPTDEQFF; j_call: TRBJ2-1; d_call: NA; v_call: TRBV29-1
cdr3_aa: CAIGGGQGVTGELFF; j_call: TRBJ2-2; d_call: NA; v_call: TRBV10-3